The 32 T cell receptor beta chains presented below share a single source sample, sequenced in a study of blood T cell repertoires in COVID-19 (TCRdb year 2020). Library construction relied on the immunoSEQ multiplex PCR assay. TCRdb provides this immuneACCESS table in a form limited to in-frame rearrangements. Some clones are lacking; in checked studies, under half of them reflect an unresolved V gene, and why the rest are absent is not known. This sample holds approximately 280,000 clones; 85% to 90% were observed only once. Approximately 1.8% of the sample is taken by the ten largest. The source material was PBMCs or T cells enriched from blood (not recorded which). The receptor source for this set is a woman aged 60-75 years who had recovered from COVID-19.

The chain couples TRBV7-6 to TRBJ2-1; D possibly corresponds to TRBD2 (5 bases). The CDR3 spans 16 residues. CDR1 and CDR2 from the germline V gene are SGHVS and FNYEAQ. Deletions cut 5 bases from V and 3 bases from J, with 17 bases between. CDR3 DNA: TGTGCCAGCAGCGACCGTCGGGAAAGTAGCTACAATGAGCAGTTCTTC. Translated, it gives CASSDRRESSYNEQFF.

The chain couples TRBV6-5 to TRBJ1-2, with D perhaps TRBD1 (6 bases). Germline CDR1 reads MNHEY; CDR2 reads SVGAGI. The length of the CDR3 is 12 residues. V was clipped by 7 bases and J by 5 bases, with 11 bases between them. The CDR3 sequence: CASKLRGYGYTF. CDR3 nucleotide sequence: TGTGCCAGCAAATTGAGGGGGTATGGCTACACCTTC.

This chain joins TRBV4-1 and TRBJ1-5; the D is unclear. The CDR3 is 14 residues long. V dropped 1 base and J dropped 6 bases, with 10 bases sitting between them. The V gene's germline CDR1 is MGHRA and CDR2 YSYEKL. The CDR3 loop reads CASSQVGGFQPQHF. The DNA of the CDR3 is TGCGCCAGCAGCCAAGTAGGAGGGTTTCAGCCCCAGCATTTT.

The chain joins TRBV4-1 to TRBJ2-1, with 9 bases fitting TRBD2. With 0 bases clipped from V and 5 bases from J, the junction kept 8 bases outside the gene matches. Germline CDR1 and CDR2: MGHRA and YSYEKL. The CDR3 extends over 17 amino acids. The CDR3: CASSQESGAGGNNEQFF. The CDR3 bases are TGCGCCAGCAGCCAAGAAAGCGGGGCGGGGGGGAACAATGAGCAGTTCTTC.

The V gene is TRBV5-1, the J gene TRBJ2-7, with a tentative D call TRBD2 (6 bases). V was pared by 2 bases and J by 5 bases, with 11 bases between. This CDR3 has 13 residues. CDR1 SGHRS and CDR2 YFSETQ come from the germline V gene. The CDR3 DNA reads TGCGCCAGCAGCTTAGTCGGGAGAGACGAGCAGTACTTC. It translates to CASSLVGRDEQYF.

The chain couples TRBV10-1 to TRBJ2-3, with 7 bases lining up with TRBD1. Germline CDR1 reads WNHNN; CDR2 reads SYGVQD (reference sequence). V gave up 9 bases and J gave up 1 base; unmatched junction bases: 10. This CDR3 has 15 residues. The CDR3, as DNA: TGCGCCAGTAGTAACAGGGGTAACGGCACAGATACGCAGTATTTT. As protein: CASSNRGNGTDTQYF.

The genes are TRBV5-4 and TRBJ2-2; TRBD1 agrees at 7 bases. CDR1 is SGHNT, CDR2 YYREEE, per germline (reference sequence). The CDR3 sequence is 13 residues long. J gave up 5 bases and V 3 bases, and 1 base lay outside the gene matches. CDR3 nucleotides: TGTGCCAGCAGCTCACAGGGGACCGGGGAGCTGTTTTTT. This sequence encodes CASSSQGTGELFF.

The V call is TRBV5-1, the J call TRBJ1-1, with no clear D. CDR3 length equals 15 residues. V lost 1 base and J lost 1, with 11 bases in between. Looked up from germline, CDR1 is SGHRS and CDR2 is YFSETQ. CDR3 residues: CASSLFGGENTEAFF. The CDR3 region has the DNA TGCGCCAGCAGCTTGTTTGGTGGAGAGAACACTGAAGCTTTCTTT.

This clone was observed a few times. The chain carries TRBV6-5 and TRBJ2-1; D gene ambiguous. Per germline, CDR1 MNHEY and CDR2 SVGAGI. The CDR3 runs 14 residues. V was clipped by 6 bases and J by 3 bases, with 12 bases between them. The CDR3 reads CASSRYPSYNEQFF. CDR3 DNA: TGTGCCAGCAGCCGATACCCGAGCTACAATGAGCAGTTCTTC.

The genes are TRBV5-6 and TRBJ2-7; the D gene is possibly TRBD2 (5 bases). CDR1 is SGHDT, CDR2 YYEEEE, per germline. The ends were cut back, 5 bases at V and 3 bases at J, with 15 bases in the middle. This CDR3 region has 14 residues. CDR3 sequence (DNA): TGTGCCAGCAGAATGCCCTGCGGGTGCTACGAGCAGTACTTC. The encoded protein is CASRMPCGCYEQYF.

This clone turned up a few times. The CDR3 coding sequence is TGTGCCAGCAGCCTCCGGGGGAGGGGGTCGGAAGAGACCCAGTACTTC. Its protein is CASSLRGRGSEETQYF. This chain links TRBV6-2 or TRBV6-3 with TRBJ2-5; maybe TRBD2 (7 bases). CDR3 size: 16 residues. Trimming cost V 6 bases and J 3 bases, with 20 bases left between them. The germline gives CDR1 MNHEY, CDR2 SVGEGT.

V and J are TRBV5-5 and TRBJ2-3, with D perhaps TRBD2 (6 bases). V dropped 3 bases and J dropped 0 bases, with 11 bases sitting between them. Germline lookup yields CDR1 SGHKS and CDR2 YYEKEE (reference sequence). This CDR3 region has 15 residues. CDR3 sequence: CASSWLADSTDTQYF. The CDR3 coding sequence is TGTGCCAGCAGCTGGTTAGCGGATAGCACAGATACGCAGTATTTT.

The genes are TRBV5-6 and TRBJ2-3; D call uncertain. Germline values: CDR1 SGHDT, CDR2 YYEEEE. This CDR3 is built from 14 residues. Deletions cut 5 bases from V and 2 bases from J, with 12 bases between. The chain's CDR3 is CASSKRHYTDTQYF. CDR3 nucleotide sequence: TGTGCCAGCAGTAAGCGCCACTACACAGATACGCAGTATTTT.

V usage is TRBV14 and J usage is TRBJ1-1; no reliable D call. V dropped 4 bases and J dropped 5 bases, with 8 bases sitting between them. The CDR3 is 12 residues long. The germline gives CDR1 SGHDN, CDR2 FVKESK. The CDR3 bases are TGTGCCAGCAGCCGGACGGGGACTGAAGCTTTCTTT. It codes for CASSRTGTEAFF. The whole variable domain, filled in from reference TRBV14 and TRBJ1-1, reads EAGVTQFPSHSVIEKGQTVTLRCDPISGHDNLYWYRRVMGKEIKFLLHFVKESKQDESGMPNNRFLAERTGGTYSTLKVQPAELEDSGVYFCASSRTGTEAFFGQGTRLTVV.

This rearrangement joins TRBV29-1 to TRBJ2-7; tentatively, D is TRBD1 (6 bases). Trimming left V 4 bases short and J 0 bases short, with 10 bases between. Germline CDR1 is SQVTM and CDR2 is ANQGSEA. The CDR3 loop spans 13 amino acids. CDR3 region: CSVAGVNSYEQYF. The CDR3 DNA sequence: TGCAGCGTTGCAGGGGTCAACTCCTACGAGCAGTACTTC.

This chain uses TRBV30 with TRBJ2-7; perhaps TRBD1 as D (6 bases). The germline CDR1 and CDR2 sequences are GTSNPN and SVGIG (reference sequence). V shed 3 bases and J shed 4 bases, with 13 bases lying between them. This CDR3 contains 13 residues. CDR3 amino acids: CAWSRTDFYEQYF. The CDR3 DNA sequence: TGTGCCTGGAGCCGGACAGATTTTTACGAGCAGTACTTC.

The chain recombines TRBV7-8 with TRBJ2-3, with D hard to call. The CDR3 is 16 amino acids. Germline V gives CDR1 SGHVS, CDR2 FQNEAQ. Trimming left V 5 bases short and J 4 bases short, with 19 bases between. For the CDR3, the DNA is TGTGCCAGCAGCACCATTGGCGGTTCTAACCCAGATACGCAGTATTTT. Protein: CASSTIGGSNPDTQYF.

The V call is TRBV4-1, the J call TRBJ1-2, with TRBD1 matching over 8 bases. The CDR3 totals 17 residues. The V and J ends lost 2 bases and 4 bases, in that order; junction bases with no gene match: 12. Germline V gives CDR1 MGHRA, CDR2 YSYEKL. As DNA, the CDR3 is TGCGCCAGCAGCCAAACCGGGACAGGCCACCTTGGCTATGGCTACACCTTC. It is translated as CASSQTGTGHLGYGYTF.

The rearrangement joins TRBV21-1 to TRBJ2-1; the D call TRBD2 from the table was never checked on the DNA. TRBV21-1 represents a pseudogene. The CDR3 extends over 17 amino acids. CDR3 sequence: CASSQREGRYYNYEQFF. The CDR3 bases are TGTGCCAGCAGCCAACGGGAGGGCCGTTATTACAATTATGAGCAGTTCTTC.

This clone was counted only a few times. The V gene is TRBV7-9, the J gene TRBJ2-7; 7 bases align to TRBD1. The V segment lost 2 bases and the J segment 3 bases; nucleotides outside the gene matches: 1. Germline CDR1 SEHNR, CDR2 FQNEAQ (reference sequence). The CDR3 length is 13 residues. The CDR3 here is CASSLRQGYEQYF. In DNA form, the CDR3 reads TGTGCCAGCAGCTTAAGACAGGGCTACGAGCAGTACTTC.

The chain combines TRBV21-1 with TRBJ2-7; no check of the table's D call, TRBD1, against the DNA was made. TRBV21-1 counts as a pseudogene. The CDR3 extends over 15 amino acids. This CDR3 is CASSASGTGDYEQYF. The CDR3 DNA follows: TGTGCCAGCAGCGCATCCGGGACAGGCGACTACGAGCAGTACTTC.

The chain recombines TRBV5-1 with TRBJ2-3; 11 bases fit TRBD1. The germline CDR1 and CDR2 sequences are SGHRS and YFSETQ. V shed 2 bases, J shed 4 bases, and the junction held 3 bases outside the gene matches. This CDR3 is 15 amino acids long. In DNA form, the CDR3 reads TGCGCCAGCAGCTTCGGACAGGGGGCCGCAGATACGCAGTATTTT. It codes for CASSFGQGAADTQYF.

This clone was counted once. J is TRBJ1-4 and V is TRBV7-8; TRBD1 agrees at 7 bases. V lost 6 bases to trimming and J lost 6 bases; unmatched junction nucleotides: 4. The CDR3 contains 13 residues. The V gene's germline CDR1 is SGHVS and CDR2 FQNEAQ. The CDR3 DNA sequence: TGTGCCAGCAGTCGTACAGGGGATGAAAAACTGTTTTTT. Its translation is CASSRTGDEKLFF.

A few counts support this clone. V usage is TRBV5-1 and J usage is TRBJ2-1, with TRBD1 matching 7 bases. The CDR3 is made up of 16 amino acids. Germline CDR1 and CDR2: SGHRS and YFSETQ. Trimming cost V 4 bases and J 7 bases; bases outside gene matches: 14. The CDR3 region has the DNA TGCGCCAGCAGCGGAAACAGGGGATCGGGGTTGAATGAGCAGTTCTTC. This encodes CASSGNRGSGLNEQFF. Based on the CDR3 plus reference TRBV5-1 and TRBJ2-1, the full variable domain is KAGVTQTPRYLIKTRGQQVTLSCSPISGHRSVSWYQQTPGQGLQFLFEYFSETQRNKGNFPGRFSGRQFSNSRSEMNVSTLELGDSALYLCASSGNRGSGLNEQFFGPGTRLTVL.

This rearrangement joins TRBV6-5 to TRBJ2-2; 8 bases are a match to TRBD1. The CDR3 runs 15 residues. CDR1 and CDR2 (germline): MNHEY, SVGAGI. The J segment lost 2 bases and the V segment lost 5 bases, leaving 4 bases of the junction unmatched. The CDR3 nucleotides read TGTGCCAGCAGTAGCAGGGGGCCAAACACCGGGGAGCTGTTTTTT. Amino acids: CASSSRGPNTGELFF.

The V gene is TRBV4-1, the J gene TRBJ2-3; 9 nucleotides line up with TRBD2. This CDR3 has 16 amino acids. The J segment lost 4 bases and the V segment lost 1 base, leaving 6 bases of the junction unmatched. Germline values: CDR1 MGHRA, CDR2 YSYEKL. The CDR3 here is CASSQVQGLAADTQYF. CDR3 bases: TGCGCCAGCAGCCAAGTCCAGGGACTAGCTGCAGATACGCAGTATTTT.

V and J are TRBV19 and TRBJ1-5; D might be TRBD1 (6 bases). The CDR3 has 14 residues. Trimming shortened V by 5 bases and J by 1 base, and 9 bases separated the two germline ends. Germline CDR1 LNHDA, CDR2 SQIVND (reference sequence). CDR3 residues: CASSPGVSNQPQHF. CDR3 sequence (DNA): TGTGCCAGTAGTCCAGGGGTCAGCAATCAGCCCCAGCATTTT.

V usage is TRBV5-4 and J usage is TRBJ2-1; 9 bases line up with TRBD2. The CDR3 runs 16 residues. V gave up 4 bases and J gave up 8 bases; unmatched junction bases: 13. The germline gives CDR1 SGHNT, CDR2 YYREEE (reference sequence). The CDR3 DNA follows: TGTGCCAGCAGCGCGGATGGGGGTAGCGGGGGTTATGAGCAGTTCTTC. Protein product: CASSADGGSGGYEQFF.

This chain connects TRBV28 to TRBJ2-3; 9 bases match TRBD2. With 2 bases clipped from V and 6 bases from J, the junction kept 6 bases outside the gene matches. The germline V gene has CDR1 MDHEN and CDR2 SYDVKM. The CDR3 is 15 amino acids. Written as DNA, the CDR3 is TGTGCCAGCAGTTTAGGCGGGGGGGTTTTGGATACGCAGTATTTT. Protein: CASSLGGGVLDTQYF. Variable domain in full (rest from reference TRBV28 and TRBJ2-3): DVKVTQSSRYLVKRTGEKVFLECVQDMDHENMFWYRQDPGLGLRLIYFSYDVKMKEKGDIPEGYSVSREKKERFSLILESASTNQTSMYLCASSLGGGVLDTQYFGPGTRLTVL.

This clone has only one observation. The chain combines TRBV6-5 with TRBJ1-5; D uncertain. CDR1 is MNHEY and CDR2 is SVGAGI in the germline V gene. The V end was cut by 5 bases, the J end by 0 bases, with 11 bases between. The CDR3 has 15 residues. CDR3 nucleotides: TGTGCCAGCAGTCGCCAGGCGTTTAGCAATCAGCCCCAGCATTTT. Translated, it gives CASSRQAFSNQPQHF.

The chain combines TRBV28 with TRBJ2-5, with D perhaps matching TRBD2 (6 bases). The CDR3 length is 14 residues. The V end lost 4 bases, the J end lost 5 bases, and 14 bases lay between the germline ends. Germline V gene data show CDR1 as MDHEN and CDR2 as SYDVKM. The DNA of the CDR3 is TGTGCCAGCAGTTCCGGCGGGGCTGTGGAGACCCAGTACTTC. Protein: CASSSGGAVETQYF.

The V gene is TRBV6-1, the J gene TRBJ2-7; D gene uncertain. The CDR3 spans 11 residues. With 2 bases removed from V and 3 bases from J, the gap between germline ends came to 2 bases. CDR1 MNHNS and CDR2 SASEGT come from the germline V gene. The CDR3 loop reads CASSEYYEQYF. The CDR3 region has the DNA TGTGCCAGCAGTGAATACTACGAGCAGTACTTC.